The present T cell receptor (beta chain) was sequenced within a study of blood T cell repertoires in COVID-19 (dated by TCRdb to 2018 to 2021). Broadly, across the study: Samples covering the acute and convalescent phases of COVID-19 were provided by collaborators in the United States, Italy and Spain. The prospective study material was composed of cDNA or gDNA derived from T cells, B-cell-depleted T cells, or PBMCs. Deeply sampled blood TCRbeta repertoires from subjects exposed to, actively infected with, or recovered from COVID-19 were included in the dataset. The repertoires were released in a freely available public database intended as a resource for research on the immune response to SARS-CoV-2. The samples were drawn from two sources: the first 160 participants of the ongoing ImmuneRACE study, and 1,254 subjects contributed by 6 global collaborators. The sample metadata nearly always contained a de-identified subject ID, COVID-19 status, age in years and sex. HLA class I and class II types, where available, came from metadata supplied by the sample provider rather than from assay-based typing.

Study-wide conclusions, independent of this receptor: How much clinical and demographic metadata was included differed by source and by participant, and the metadata was provided uncurated.

According to the germline V gene (reference sequence), CDR1 reads LNHDA and CDR2 reads SQIVND. Its CDR3 holds 15 amino acids, cysteine through phenylalanine. CDR3 DNA is the only sequence kept; it has 45 bases, read in frame from the first base. V is cut by 9 bases and J by 0 bases, and the space between the germline ends is 15 bases. TCRbeta CDR3 regions were amplified from genomic DNA by means of the immunoSEQ Assay, a bias-controlled multiplex PCR. In the source study's methods: Nucleated cell counts per sample were estimated from amplification of reference gene primers within the assay. To quantify the absolute abundance of each unique TCRbeta CDR3 rearrangement, sequence reads were collapsed and filtered. For each sample, productive Simpson clonality was calculated by taking the square root of Simpson's diversity index across productive rearrangements. Not all clones reach the TCRdb copy of this immuneACCESS table, which keeps in-frame sequences only. Checked studies attribute under half of the gap to unresolved V genes and leave the rest unexplained. The V and J calls and the clone size are those of that table, but D and trimming were determined from the DNA. The sample records roughly 200,000 clones, about 85% of which are singletons. 9.5% to 15% of the sample rests with the top ten.

This clone came up once. This receptor's antigen is unknown. Base qualities were left out, and no much larger clone turns up one base away. A second Seattle source provided samples from volunteer blood donors who had recovered from COVID-19. Collaborating institutions collected whole blood in K2EDTA tubes following their own protocols. For TCRbeta analysis, collaborators shipped samples as frozen whole blood, isolated PBMCs, or DNA extracted from either of those sample types. The sequencing input was peripheral blood. This receptor chain uses TRBV19 and TRBJ1-3; the D gene remains uncertain. The sequence was collected from a woman younger than 30 who had recovered from COVID-19. The DNA is as follows: TGTGCCAGGGGGAGAGGCTCACGCTCTGGAAACACCATATATTTT. Its product reads: CARGRGSRSGNTIYF.